This T cell receptor beta chain is drawn from a study of blood T cell repertoires in COVID-19. Study-level background: The origin of the acute and convalescent COVID-19 samples was the United States, Italy and Spain. The cDNA or gDNA used as material had been derived from T cells, B-cell-depleted T cells, or PBMCs.

Per the germline V gene, CDR1 is KGHDR and CDR2 is SFDVKD. CDR3 size: 11 residues. The ends were cut back, 4 bases at V and 8 bases at J, with 5 bases in the middle. In the source study's methods: Reference gene primer amplification yielded estimated nucleated cell counts. Clones were sequenced by immunoSEQ multiplex PCR, and TCRdb holds only the in-frame ones, with some missing. V, J and clone size reflect that table, while D and trimming were determined from the DNA. Here the sample spans 150,000 to 200,000 clones, 80% being singletons. The clonotype originates from an older man with active or convalescent COVID-19. The V and J genes are TRBV24-1 and TRBJ2-1; D is ambiguous. Sequencing input: peripheral blood. The CDR3 reads CATSDFDEQFF. The DNA for the CDR3 is TGTGCCACCAGTGACTTCGATGAGCAGTTCTTC.